This T cell receptor (beta chain) derives from a study of CD8 T cells in Susac syndrome. Study-wide results and caveats: Total CD8+ repertoires held approximately 15 Susac-specific public clones, while CD8+ TEMRA repertoires held several.

Regarding this clonotype: Its antigen is not identified.

The V gene's germline CDR1 is DFQATT and CDR2 SNEGSKA (reference sequence). Trimming removed 4 bases from V and 1 base from J, with 11 bases in between. The CDR3 contains 14 residues. Sequencing of TCR beta drew on CD8+ and CD4+ T cells from blood. Reverse transcription used about 0.45 to 1 ug RNA and random hexamers. TCRdb re-called the immunoSEQ multiplex PCR reads through MiXCR, storing one row per CDR3 protein. Of 85,000 to 120,000 distinct CDR3 sequences in the sample, less than 95% were seen once. The sample comprised CD8+ T cells from PBMCs. The sequence was obtained from a human donor with Susac syndrome. J is TRBJ1-5 and V is TRBV20-1; D perhaps matches TRBD1 (5 bases). The CDR3, as DNA: TGCAGTGCTATCCCCCGGGACAGCAATCAGCCCCAGCATTTT. Translated, it gives CSAIPRDSNQPQHF.